The T cell receptor beta chain under discussion was sequenced for a study of lymphopenia after photon versus proton radiotherapy. Study-wide results and limits: Survival link was tested only in deceased patients; proton benefit remains a possibility. Relative stability marked proton patients; photon patients lost diversity and naive cells.

This clone was picked up one time. Its antigen is unknown. The CDR3 totals 16 residues. With 3 bases clipped from V and 3 bases from J, the junction kept 5 bases outside the gene matches. Germline V gene data show CDR1 as LNHDA and CDR2 as SQIVND (reference sequence). TCRdb keeps only in-frame clones here, not all; method: immunoSEQ multiplex PCR. Seen here are about 62,000 clones, roughly 87% observed once, and the top ten hold roughly 13%. The V call is TRBV19, the J call TRBJ1-5, with 10 bases matching TRBD1. The clonotype originates from an elderly man with esophageal cancer. Specimen: peripheral blood, collected from a patient treated with proton-based radiotherapy. CDR3 region: CASSIWGQGYNQPQHF. CDR3 in DNA: TGTGCCAGTAGTATTTGGGGACAGGGGTACAATCAGCCCCAGCATTTT.